The entry that follows covers one T cell receptor beta chain sequence. From germline, CDR1 is MNHEY and CDR2 SMNVEV (reference sequence). V was cut by 2 bases and J by 7 bases, with 9 bases left in between. The CDR3 is made up of 13 amino acids. This sample was taken from a study of blood T cell repertoires in COVID-19. In the study overall: PBMCs, B-cell-depleted T cells, or T cells provided the cDNA or gDNA that made up the material.

Per the study methods: Researchers report that nucleated cell counts were estimated from reference gene primer amplification. Profiled with immunoSEQ multiplex PCR; TCRdb holds only in-frame clones, not every one. The DNA gave D and trimming, while V, J and clone size come from that table. The top ten clones hold roughly 2% of a sample with approximately 53,000 clones, approximately 88% of them seen once. V usage is TRBV27 and J usage is TRBJ1-5; D perhaps matches TRBD1 (5 bases). The sample comprised peripheral blood. This clonotype was obtained from a human donor in a cohort sampled during active COVID-19. In nucleotides, the CDR3 is TGTGCCAGCAGTTTAGGGACTGGGCAGCCCCAGCATTTT. It encodes CASSLGTGQPQHF.